Shown below are 30 T cell receptor beta chains from a single sample sequenced in a study of T cell responses to AZD1222 COVID-19 vaccine. Sequencing used immunoSEQ multiplex PCR; TCRdb keeps in-frame clones, though not all of them. This table has over 150,000 clones, around nine tenths appearing once. The sequencing here drew on peripheral blood, taken on day 0 of AZD1222 vaccination. These receptors were obtained from an adult in good health.

The chain recombines TRBV19 with TRBJ2-3; D remains ambiguous. The CDR3 has 11 amino acids. The germline V gene encodes CDR1 LNHDA and CDR2 SQIVND (reference sequence). V lost 8 bases, J lost 4 bases, and 7 bases lay in between. The chain's CDR3 is CASSSADTQYF. The CDR3 DNA reads TGTGCCAGTTCCTCAGCAGATACGCAGTATTTT.

Only one count was recorded for this clone. This chain connects TRBV5-1 to TRBJ1-1; tentatively, D is TRBD1 (6 bases). The length of the CDR3 is 15 residues. Germline-derived CDR1 and CDR2 are SGHRS and YFSETQ. V lost 7 bases to trimming and J lost 1 base, with 17 bases between them. The CDR3 sequence is CASHGGGLQNTEAFF. Here the CDR3 DNA reads TGCGCCAGCCATGGCGGGGGGCTTCAGAACACTGAAGCTTTCTTT. Complete variable domain (other parts from reference TRBV5-1 and TRBJ1-1): KAGVTQTPRYLIKTRGQQVTLSCSPISGHRSVSWYQQTPGQGLQFLFEYFSETQRNKGNFPGRFSGRQFSNSRSEMNVSTLELGDSALYLCASHGGGLQNTEAFFGQGTRLTVV.

The CDR3 sequence is CASSQVSGTYSYEQYF. In nucleotides, the CDR3 is TGTGCCAGCAGCCAAGTATCGGGGACCTACTCCTACGAGCAGTACTTC. The V and J genes are TRBV14 and TRBJ2-7; D may be TRBD1 or TRBD2 (5 bases each). Germline V gene data show CDR1 as SGHDN and CDR2 as FVKESK. CDR3 length: 16 amino acids. The V and J ends lost 1 base and 0 bases respectively, with 13 bases between them.

This chain uses TRBV5-8 with TRBJ1-4, with unresolved D. The CDR3 has 15 amino acids. V was pared by 8 bases and J by 6 bases, with 20 bases between. Looked up from germline, CDR1 is SGHTS and CDR2 is YDEGEE. CDR3 coding DNA: TGTGCCAGATCCTCAGAAGGTGAATGGTATGAAAAACTGTTTTTT. Protein: CARSSEGEWYEKLFF. Complete variable domain (other parts from reference TRBV5-8 and TRBJ1-4): EAGVTQSPTHLIKTRGQQATLRCSPISGHTSVYWYQQALGLGLQFLLWYDEGEERNRGNFPPRFSGRQFPNYSSELNVNALELEDSALYLCARSSEGEWYEKLFFGSGTQLSVL.

This clone has just a few counts. The chain carries TRBV9 and TRBJ2-1, with unresolved D. The V end lost 0 bases, the J end lost 4 bases, and 5 bases lay between the germline ends. From germline, CDR1 is SGDLS and CDR2 YYNGEE. The CDR3 runs 13 residues. CDR3 amino acids: CASSVAEYNEQFF. The CDR3 nucleotides read TGTGCCAGCAGCGTAGCAGAGTACAATGAGCAGTTCTTC.

This clone has just one count. The chain employs TRBV2 and TRBJ1-1, with a weak D call TRBD1 (6 bases). The CDR3 loop spans 15 amino acids. V was clipped by 4 bases and J by 5 bases, with 17 bases between them. Germline CDR1 reads SNHLY; CDR2 reads FYNNEI. In nucleotides, the CDR3 is TGTGCCAGCAGTGCCGACGGGGGCGGAGGGACTGAAGCTTTCTTT. Its protein is CASSADGGGGTEAFF.

The chain combines TRBV2 with TRBJ1-2; maybe TRBD1 (5 bases). Trimming stripped 4 bases from V and 4 bases from J, with 19 bases between. The CDR3 is 16 residues long. Germline V CDR1 and CDR2: SNHLY, FYNNEI. The CDR3 bases are TGTGCCAGCAGTGGGGACCCGGGATTTTTGACCTATGGCTACACCTTC. As protein: CASSGDPGFLTYGYTF.

This clone has more than one count but fewer than ten. The chain links TRBV4-1 to TRBJ1-5; D might be TRBD1 (5 bases). The CDR3 covers 13 residues. Germline V gene data show CDR1 as MGHRA and CDR2 as YSYEKL. Trimming shortened V by 3 bases and J by 5 bases, and 8 bases separated the two germline ends. The CDR3 sequence is CASSQGRDQPQHF. CDR3 nucleotides: TGCGCCAGCAGCCAGGGCAGGGATCAGCCCCAGCATTTT.

In this sample, this clone turned up once. The J gene is TRBJ2-2, the V gene TRBV7-3; D remains unclear. This CDR3 is 15 amino acids long. With 0 bases removed from V and 5 bases from J, the gap between germline ends came to 10 bases. Looked up from germline, CDR1 is SGHTA and CDR2 is FQGTGA. The CDR3 DNA reads as TGTGCCAGCAGCTTAACTGGGATGGGGACCGGGGAGCTGTTTTTT. Amino acid sequence: CASSLTGMGTGELFF.

This rearrangement joins TRBV11-1 to TRBJ2-2; D is undetermined. CDR1 and CDR2 (germline): SGHAT, FQDESV (reference sequence). This CDR3 is 13 amino acids long. V lost 4 bases to trimming and J lost 2 bases, with 5 bases between them. The CDR3 DNA reads TGTGCCAGCAGCTCCCTAAACACCGGGGAGCTGTTTTTT. It codes for CASSSLNTGELFF.

This clone has a single count. V and J are TRBV27 and TRBJ2-3; 8 bases are a match to TRBD2. CDR3 length equals 16 residues. Trimming took 2 bases from V and 2 from J; bases not matched to a gene: 6. Germline CDR1 and CDR2: MNHEY and SMNVEV (reference sequence). Written as DNA, the CDR3 is TGTGCCAGCAGTTTAGGTGCGGGGGGCCACACAGATACGCAGTATTTT. Protein product: CASSLGAGGHTDTQYF.

This clone appeared a single time. The chain employs TRBV19 and TRBJ1-1; no definite D call. V dropped 4 bases and J dropped 0 bases, with 9 bases sitting between them. Germline values: CDR1 LNHDA, CDR2 SQIVND (reference sequence). CDR3 size: 14 residues. Here the CDR3 reads CASSTDTLNTEAFF. CDR3 nucleotides: TGTGCCAGTAGTACCGACACCCTGAACACTGAAGCTTTCTTT.

The chain links TRBV18 to TRBJ1-2; D is unresolved. Trimming took 0 bases from V and 8 from J, leaving 10 bases between them. Germline lookup yields CDR1 KGHSH and CDR2 LQKENI. The CDR3 sequence is 13 residues long. CDR3 DNA: TGTGCCAGCTCACCACCCGCGGCCGGGGGCTACACCTTC. Translation gives CASSPPAAGGYTF. Full variable domain (remainder filled in from reference TRBV18 and TRBJ1-2): NAGVMQNPRHLVRRRGQEARLRCSPMKGHSHVYWYRQLPEEGLKFMVYLQKENIIDESGMPKERFSAEFPKEGPSILRIQQVVRGDSAAYFCASSPPAAGGYTFGSGTRLTVV.

The chain uses TRBV7-9 and TRBJ2-7; D possibly corresponds to TRBD2 (6 bases). Germline V gene lookup returns CDR1 SEHNR and CDR2 FQNEAQ (reference sequence). Trimming left V 5 bases short and J 3 bases short, with 11 bases between. The CDR3 length is 13 residues. The CDR3 nucleotides read TGTGCCAGCAGCGCAGGGACTGGCTACGAGCAGTACTTC. Its protein product is CASSAGTGYEQYF.

The V gene is TRBV3-1 (or the pseudogene TRBV3-2), the J gene TRBJ1-6; D remains ambiguous. V lost 4 bases, J lost 8 bases, and 18 bases lay in between. Germline V gene sequence: CDR1 LGHDT, CDR2 YNNKEL (reference sequence). This CDR3 is built from 16 residues. The CDR3 DNA reads as TGTGCCAGCAGCCCCAGCCAGGTCGTTACCTATTCACCCCTCCACTTT. The encoded protein is CASSPSQVVTYSPLHF.

The CDR3 bases are TGTGCCAGCAATAACGGGGGAGGCGCCGGTGAAAAACTGTTTTTT. Amino acid sequence: CASNNGGGAGEKLFF. This chain uses TRBV13 with TRBJ1-4; a possible D gene is TRBD1 (5 bases). Germline CDR1 is PRHDT and CDR2 is FYEKMQ (reference sequence). Between the trimmed V and J ends, which lost 7 bases and 7 bases, there was a span of 19 bases. The CDR3 contains 15 residues.

The chain recombines TRBV21-1 with TRBJ2-1; TRBD2 is the table's D call and was not checked against the DNA. TRBV21-1 is recorded as a pseudogene. The CDR3 covers 17 residues. The CDR3 reads CASSAQGTSGGADEQFF. The CDR3 coding sequence is TGTGCCAGCAGCGCCCAAGGGACTAGCGGGGGGGCGGATGAGCAGTTCTTC.

The V gene is TRBV19, the J gene TRBJ1-4, with TRBD1 matching over 7 bases. Germline V gene data show CDR1 as LNHDA and CDR2 as SQIVND (reference sequence). This CDR3 is built from 18 residues. J gave up 8 bases and V 1 base, and 16 bases lay outside the gene matches. The CDR3 nucleotides read TGTGCCAGTAGTATAGGATTGGGACAGAGCGTTACGACCGAAAAACTGTTTTTT. Protein: CASSIGLGQSVTTEKLFF.

The gene calls are TRBV12-3 or TRBV12-4 and TRBJ1-5, with D possibly TRBD1 on 5 matching bases. V lost 3 bases and J 7 bases, leaving 10 bases between the germline ends. The CDR3 covers 13 residues. The CDR3 region is CASSLKGWQPQHF. The DNA for the CDR3 is TGTGCCAGCAGTTTGAAGGGGTGGCAGCCCCAGCATTTT.

The J gene is TRBJ2-3, the V gene TRBV27; 7 bases fit TRBD2. The CDR3 length is 14 residues. Unmatched junction bases numbered 5, after V lost 6 bases and J lost 2 bases. Germline V CDR1 and CDR2: MNHEY, SMNVEV (reference sequence). CDR3 in amino acids: CASRQAGSTDTQYF. For the CDR3, the DNA is TGTGCCAGCAGGCAAGCGGGGTCCACAGATACGCAGTATTTT.

V gene TRBV18 combines with J gene TRBJ1-5; weak D call: TRBD1 (6 bases). With 0 bases removed from V and 0 bases from J, the gap between germline ends came to 12 bases. Germline V gene lookup returns CDR1 KGHSH and CDR2 LQKENI. CDR3 length equals 17 residues. The CDR3 DNA is TGTGCCAGCTCACCACCGTGGGCAGGGGATAGCAATCAGCCCCAGCATTTT. This translates into CASSPPWAGDSNQPQHF.

The chain recombines TRBV21-1 with TRBJ2-1; TRBD2, the D gene given by the table, was not confirmed from the DNA. TRBV21-1 is a recognized pseudogene. The length of the CDR3 is 12 residues. The CDR3 region is CASSARGSAPFF. The CDR3 nucleotides read TGTGCCAGCAGCGCCCGGGGGTCCGCGCCGTTCTTC.

The V and J genes are TRBV9 and TRBJ2-3; perhaps TRBD2 as D (5 bases). Germline CDR1 SGDLS, CDR2 YYNGEE. The CDR3 has 13 amino acids. V was trimmed by 2 bases and J by 1 base, leaving 5 bases between them. The CDR3 here is CASSVGGTDTQYF. DNA of the CDR3: TGTGCCAGCAGCGTCGGGGGCACAGATACGCAGTATTTT.

The chain combines TRBV12-5 with TRBJ2-1; D gene unclear. V was shortened by 0 bases and J by 9 bases, with 15 bases between the two germline ends. The germline V gene has CDR1 LGHNT and CDR2 FRNRAP. The CDR3 has 15 amino acids. This CDR3 is CASGLVARSLAEQFF. The CDR3 DNA is TGTGCTAGTGGTTTGGTAGCTCGGTCGTTGGCTGAGCAGTTCTTC.

The rearrangement joins TRBV6-2 or TRBV6-3 to TRBJ1-2; perhaps TRBD1 as D (5 bases). The V and J ends lost 2 bases and 4 bases respectively, with 14 bases between them. Germline CDR1 and CDR2: MNHEY and SVGEGT. This CDR3 has 15 amino acids. CDR3 DNA sequence: TGTGCCAGCAGTTACGGGACGGCGGCACCCTATGGCTACACCTTC. Translated, it gives CASSYGTAAPYGYTF.

The chain uses TRBV7-6 and TRBJ2-7; TRBD2 matches at 12 bases. Germline CDR1 SGHVS, CDR2 FNYEAQ. Trimming removed 5 bases from V and 0 bases from J; junction bases left unmatched: 8. The CDR3 spans 17 residues. The CDR3 spells CASSHRTSGAFSYEQYF. CDR3 nucleotide sequence: TGTGCCAGCAGCCATCGGACTAGCGGGGCCTTCTCCTACGAGCAGTACTTC.

The chain carries TRBV13 and TRBJ2-3; 10 bases are a match to TRBD2. V gave up 4 bases and J gave up 2 bases; unmatched junction bases: 12. This CDR3 spans 18 amino acids. Germline V CDR1 and CDR2: PRHDT, FYEKMQ (reference sequence). This chain's CDR3 is CASSYLALAGGHTDTQYF. CDR3 DNA: TGTGCCAGCAGCTACCTGGCGTTAGCGGGGGGTCACACAGATACGCAGTATTTT.

This clone occurred once. The chain is built from TRBV4-2 and TRBJ1-2; 7 nucleotides match TRBD1. Germline V CDR1 and CDR2: LGHNA, YNFKEQ. V lost 1 base, J lost 6 bases, and 8 bases stayed unmatched. The CDR3 sequence is 15 residues long. CDR3 sequence: CASSQALTGRDGYTF. The DNA of the CDR3 is TGTGCCAGCAGCCAAGCTCTGACAGGGAGGGATGGCTACACCTTC.

The chain employs TRBV2 and TRBJ2-3, with 7 bases that match TRBD1. This CDR3 region has 16 residues. V was pared by 4 bases and J by 0 bases, with 7 bases of the junction left unmatched. The germline V gene has CDR1 SNHLY and CDR2 FYNNEI. CDR3 sequence reads: CASSGSGTVSTDTQYF. The CDR3 DNA sequence: TGTGCCAGCAGTGGCTCTGGGACAGTGAGCACAGATACGCAGTATTTT. The full variable domain, its missing parts supplied by reference TRBV2 and TRBJ2-3, is EPEVTQTPSHQVTQMGQEVILRCVPISNHLYFYWYRQILGQKVEFLVSFYNNEISEKSEIFDDQFSVERPDGSNFTLKIRSTKLEDSAMYFCASSGSGTVSTDTQYFGPGTRLTVL.

This rearrangement joins TRBV7-3 to TRBJ2-7; D is ambiguous. The CDR3 is 14 residues long. CDR1 is SGHTA and CDR2 is FQGTGA in the germline V gene. Trimming removed 2 bases at V and 0 bases at J, with 8 bases between. CDR3 sequence: CASSLFEGSYEQYF. As DNA, the CDR3 is TGTGCCAGCAGCTTATTTGAAGGCTCCTACGAGCAGTACTTC.